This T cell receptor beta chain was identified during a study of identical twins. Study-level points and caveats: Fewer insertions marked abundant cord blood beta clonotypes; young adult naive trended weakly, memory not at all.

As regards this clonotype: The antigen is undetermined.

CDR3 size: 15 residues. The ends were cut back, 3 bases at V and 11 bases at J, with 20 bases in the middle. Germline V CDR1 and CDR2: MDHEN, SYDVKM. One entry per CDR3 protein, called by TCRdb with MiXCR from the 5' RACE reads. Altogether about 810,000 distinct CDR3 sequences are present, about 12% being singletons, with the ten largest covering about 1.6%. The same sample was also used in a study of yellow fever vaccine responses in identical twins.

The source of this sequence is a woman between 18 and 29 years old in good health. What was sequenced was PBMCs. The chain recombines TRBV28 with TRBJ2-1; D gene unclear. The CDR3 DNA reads TGTGCCAGCAGTTTGCTCCCCCCCACACTTAATCAGCAGTTCTTC. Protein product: CASSLLPPTLNQQFF. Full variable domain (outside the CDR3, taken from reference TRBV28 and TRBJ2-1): DVKVTQSSRYLVKRTGEKVFLECVQDMDHENMFWYRQDPGLGLRLIYFSYDVKMKEKGDIPEGYSVSREKKERFSLILESASTNQTSMYLCASSLLPPTLNQQFFGPGTRLTVL.